This T cell receptor (beta chain) was documented in a study of T-cell memory formation after mild COVID-19. Study observations and caveats: Clones contracting day 15 to 85 were balanced CD4/CD8; later expanders leaned CD4+.

The CDR3 is 13 residues long. CDR1 is SGHTA and CDR2 is FQGNSA in the germline V gene. The authors produced TCR alpha and TCR beta cDNA libraries with sample barcodes and UMIs by 5'RACE using constant-segment primers. TCRdb recomputed calls from the 5' RACE reads with MiXCR, one row per CDR3 protein. The table lists a few hundred thousand distinct CDR3 sequences, roughly an eighth of them singletons. This clonotype was detected only a few times. Its target is unknown. At one end the junction does not follow the germline gene, possibly because of a read error. The TCR was taken from a man aged 18 to 30 who had mild COVID-19 (a few samples of this study predate the infection). Cell type and time point are not known. This chain uses TRBV7-2 with TRBJ2-7; 10 bases align to TRBD2. Sequencing was performed on PBMCs or a T cell subset sorted from them (not recorded which). CDR3 region: CASSLAKTSGSVF. The CDR3 nucleotides are TGTGCCAGCAGCTTAGCTAAGACTAGCGGGTCGGTTTTC.